The entry below describes one T cell receptor beta chain. Those who participated ranged in age from about 18 to 89 years and resided in 20 to 30 US areas. Participant-reported clinical history was the basis for cohort assignment. Two negative PCRs, clearance, or symptom resolution characterized the recovered Cohort 3 donors. Trimming took off 6 bases at V and 3 bases at J, with 9 bases between the two ends. This CDR3 is 12 amino acids long. Germline V gene lookup returns CDR1 ENHRY and CDR2 SYGVKD. Some clones are missing from TCRdb's copy, which holds only in-frame ones; the method was immunoSEQ multiplex PCR. The data show approximately 400,000 clones, about 89% seen once. These data are taken from a study of blood T cell repertoires in COVID-19.

The clonotype comes from a man aged 30-40 years who had recovered from COVID-19. Sequences were obtained from PBMCs or T cells enriched from blood (not recorded which). V is TRBV10-3 and J is TRBJ2-7; perhaps TRBD1 as D (6 bases). CDR3 sequence: CAIRMTGYEQYF. The CDR3 bases are TGTGCCATCAGGATGACAGGCTACGAGCAGTACTTC.